These 14 T cell receptor beta chains were sequenced from one sample in a study of blood T cells in healthy people across ages. The second PCR ran roughly 6 to 11 cycles with a sample-barcoded 5' primer and J-beta primers. TCRdb ran MiXCR on the 5' RACE reads and lists one entry per CDR3 protein. Of around 1,700,000 distinct CDR3 sequences listed, about 30% were seen once; the top ten hold 7.7%. Material: blood. Every receptor here comes from a woman aged 25 to 39 in good health.

Worth noting for this clonotype: A read error may account for a junction end that differs from germline. The chain has TRBV4-2 and TRBJ2-3; TRBD1 matches 8 bases. CDR1 is LGHNA, CDR2 YNFKEQ, per germline. The CDR3 length is 16 residues. Here the CDR3 reads CAISQSLAGGPDTQYF. The CDR3 DNA reads as TGTGCCATCAGCCAATCGCTAGCAGGGGGCCCAGATACGCAGTATTTT.

For this clonotype: This may arise from a read error, as a much more abundant clone is one base away. The V gene is TRBV6-4, the J gene TRBJ2-3, with 11 bases matching TRBD2. This CDR3 region has 16 residues. In germline, CDR1 is MRHNA, CDR2 SNTAGT. CDR3 nucleotides: TGTGCCGGCAGTGACTCTAGCGGGGGGACCACAGATACGCAGTATTTT. It is translated as CAGSDSSGGTTDTQYF.

This clonotype was detected a few times. V gene TRBV5-1 combines with J gene TRBJ2-1; 10 nucleotides match TRBD2. This CDR3 contains 14 residues. V gave up 6 bases and J gave up 6 bases; unmatched junction bases: 6. Germline CDR1 reads SGHRS; CDR2 reads YFSETQ. The CDR3 coding sequence is TGCGCCAGCATGGAGCGGGAGGGCTCCAATGAGCAGTTCTTC. Amino acid sequence: CASMEREGSNEQFF.

This clonotype came up many times. The chain joins TRBV29-1 to TRBJ2-1; D not certain. Between the trimmed V and J ends, which lost 6 bases and 9 bases, there was a span of 21 bases. The CDR3 has 14 amino acids. Per the germline V gene, CDR1 is SQVTM and CDR2 is ANQGSEA. CDR3 sequence: CSVERKILRTEQFF. The CDR3 nucleotides read TGCAGCGTCGAAAGGAAAATACTACGGACTGAGCAGTTCTTC.

This clonotype was seen only a few times. The chain has TRBV7-2 and TRBJ2-3; 8 bases agree with TRBD2. Trimming cost V 2 bases and J 2 bases; bases outside gene matches: 6. CDR1 SGHTA and CDR2 FQGNSA come from the germline V gene. The CDR3 runs 16 residues. The CDR3 DNA is TGTGCCAGCAGCTTAACTAGCGGATACCTCACAGATACGCAGTATTTT. Translated: CASSLTSGYLTDTQYF.

Concerning this clonotype: One end of the junction does not line up with germline, which may come from a read error. This chain uses TRBV11-2 with TRBJ2-5; D uncertain. The germline V gene has CDR1 SGHAT and CDR2 FQNNGV. This CDR3 has 16 amino acids. This CDR3 is CASSFNPPTAPETQYF. The CDR3 DNA reads TGTGCCAGTAGCTTCAACCCCCCTACGGCTCCAGAGACCCAGTACTTC.

This clonotype was picked up many times. This chain joins TRBV4-1 and TRBJ2-7; D may match TRBD1 or TRBD2 (5 bases each). The CDR3 has 14 residues. V was shortened by 2 bases and J by 4 bases, with 12 bases between the two germline ends. In germline, CDR1 is MGHRA, CDR2 YSYEKL. CDR3 in DNA: TGCGCCAGCAGCCAAACCGGGACGATTTACGAGCAGTACTTC. Its translation is CASSQTGTIYEQYF.

This clonotype was counted at least ten times. The rearrangement uses TRBV5-1 and TRBJ2-7; TRBD1 is a possible D gene (6 bases). The CDR3 consists of 14 residues. The V and J ends lost 7 bases and 5 bases respectively, with 19 bases between them. The germline V gene encodes CDR1 SGHRS and CDR2 YFSETQ. As DNA, the CDR3 is TGCGCCAGCTTCCCGGAACCTGGGGGCCACGAGCAGTACTTC. Its protein product is CASFPEPGGHEQYF.

The J gene is TRBJ2-5, the V gene TRBV7-9, with D perhaps being TRBD1 or TRBD2 (5 bases each). V was trimmed by 3 bases and J by 13 bases, leaving 12 bases between them. CDR3 length equals 11 residues. Germline CDR1 and CDR2: SEHNR and FQNEAQ (reference sequence). Written as DNA, the CDR3 is TGTGCCAGCAGCTTCGGGACGGATCCGTACTTC. It is translated as CASSFGTDPYF.

The chain employs TRBV15 and TRBJ2-5; D unclear. This CDR3 comprises 13 residues. V lost 3 bases and J 2 bases, leaving 7 bases between the germline ends. Germline CDR1 reads LNHNV; CDR2 reads YYDKDF (reference sequence). DNA of the CDR3: TGTGCCACCAGCAGTACATCTCAAGAGACCCAGTACTTC. Translating it yields CATSSTSQETQYF.

V is TRBV12-3 or TRBV12-4 and J is TRBJ2-3; D unclear. This CDR3 region has 14 residues. The V gene lost 5 bases and the J gene lost 4 bases, with 13 bases spanning the gap. The CDR3 DNA is TGTGCCAGCAGTCGGTTTGAGAACCCAGATACGCAGTATTTT. Translation gives CASSRFENPDTQYF.

This clonotype has only a few counts. The rearrangement links TRBV4-3 to TRBJ2-1; 9 positions match TRBD1. V was clipped by 2 bases and J by 4 bases; unmatched bases: 6. This CDR3 spans 16 amino acids. Germline CDR1 reads LGHNA; CDR2 reads YSLEER. CDR3 amino acids: CASSQLAGQGYNEQFF. Written as DNA, the CDR3 is TGCGCCAGCAGCCAATTGGCCGGACAGGGGTACAATGAGCAGTTCTTC.

This clonotype has only a few counts. The V call is TRBV7-2, the J call TRBJ1-2; D gene unclear. Trimming removed 0 bases at V and 7 bases at J, with 9 bases between. Looked up from germline, CDR1 is SGHTA and CDR2 is FQGNSA. This CDR3 has 13 residues. CDR3 residues: CASSLAQPSGYTF. CDR3 coding DNA: TGTGCCAGCAGCTTAGCGCAACCGAGTGGCTACACCTTC.

The chain is built from TRBV10-1 and TRBJ2-4, with D possibly matching TRBD2 (6 bases). Near its end, the DNA agrees better with TRBJ2-5, so the J call may be wrong. The CDR3 runs to 16 residues. Germline values: CDR1 WNHNN, CDR2 SYGVQD (reference sequence). CDR3 nucleotide sequence: TGCGCCAGCAGTCCCCTGGGTTCCGGGACTCGGGAGACCCAGTACTTC. Translated: CASSPLGSGTRETQYF.